The rows below give T cell receptor beta chains drawn from one sample of a study of blood T cell repertoires in COVID-19. TCRdb keeps only in-frame clones here, not all; method: immunoSEQ multiplex PCR. This sample carries about 68,000 clones, approximately 90% of them seen once, and the ten largest clones take about 5%. Source material: peripheral blood. The receptor source for this set is a woman aged 60 to 75 with active COVID-19. Each CDR3 is given with its conserved first and last residue. The D gene is left open where the match is weak. Clone size, where shown, is once, few, many, or a class for clones that have expanded.

cdr3_nt cdr3_aa j_call v_call clone_size d_call
TGTGCCAGCAGTGAGGGGGGCTACGAGCAGTACTTC CASSEGGYEQYF TRBJ2-7 TRBV6-1 NA NA
TGTGCCAGCAGCAACAGGGCCCGGCAGGGTCAGCCCCAGCATTTT CASSNRARQGQPQHF TRBJ1-5 TRBV5-6 NA NA
TGTGCCAGCAGCCAGGGGGCAGGGGGGAGCAATCAGCCCCAGCATTTT CASSQGAGGSNQPQHF TRBJ1-5 TRBV28 NA TRBD1
TGCGCCAGCACCAGAGGAGCGGGAGGGCCGAACAATGAGCAGTTCTTC CASTRGAGGPNNEQFF TRBJ2-1 TRBV10-2 NA TRBD2
TGTGCCACCAGTGATCATGGGACAGGGTACGGCTACACCTTC CATSDHGTGYGYTF TRBJ1-2 TRBV24-1 once TRBD1
TGTGCCAGCAGCGCCCGGCCAGGGGTACGTGAGCAGTTCTTC CASSARPGVREQFF TRBJ2-1 TRBV7-7 NA NA
TGTGCCAGCACCACACGGGGGGAGCTTCAGGGAGATACGCAGTATTTT CASTTRGELQGDTQYF TRBJ2-3 TRBV28 once TRBD2
TGTGCCAGCAGCACGGGACTACCCCGGATCGAGCAGTACTTC CASSTGLPRIEQYF TRBJ2-7 TRBV5-4 NA TRBD2
TGTGCCAGCAGCTTAAATCTAGCGGGAGAAAGTGAGCAGTTCTTC CASSLNLAGESEQFF TRBJ2-1 TRBV7-2 NA TRBD2
TGTGCCACCAGCGAGACCGGGACAGTGTCCAACAATGAGCAGTTCTTC CATSETGTVSNNEQFF TRBJ2-1 TRBV15 NA TRBD1
TGTGCCAGCAGCTTGAGGACAGTTGGTGGTACGCAGTATTTT CASSLRTVGGTQYF TRBJ2-3 TRBV11-3 once NA
TGCGCCAGCAGCTTGGAGGGACATTTCACGAACACTGAAGCTTTCTTT CASSLEGHFTNTEAFF TRBJ1-1 TRBV5-1 once NA
TGTGCCAGCAGCTTAGTATTACAGGGGGGCACAGATACGCAGTATTTT CASSLVLQGGTDTQYF TRBJ2-3 TRBV7-9 NA TRBD1
TGTGCCAGCAGCTACCGGACTAGCGGGAGGGACGAGCAGTACTTC CASSYRTSGRDEQYF TRBJ2-7 TRBV5-4 NA TRBD2
TGTGCCGGCAGAAACAGGGTTAACACCGGGGAGCTGTTTTTT CAGRNRVNTGELFF TRBJ2-2 TRBV3-1/TRBV3-2 NA NA
TGTGCCAGCAGTTTATCACCGGGAGGGCGCAATCAGCCCCAGCATTTT CASSLSPGGRNQPQHF TRBJ1-5 TRBV28 NA NA
TGTGCCAGCAGCATACGCAGCAATGAGCAGTTCTTC CASSIRSNEQFF TRBJ2-1 TRBV11-3 NA NA
TGTGCCACCAGGGGGGACTCATCACCAGATACGCAGTATTTT CATRGDSSPDTQYF TRBJ2-3 TRBV24-1 NA NA
TGTGCCAGCAGCTTGTCAGGGGGACCGTTCGGTGAGCAGTTCTTC CASSLSGGPFGEQFF TRBJ2-1 TRBV5-4 once TRBD1
TGTGCCAGCAGCGATAAACTAGTTCCCGGGGAGCTGTTTTTT CASSDKLVPGELFF TRBJ2-2 TRBV11-3 NA NA
TGTGCCAGCAGCCAAGTGAACCTGGCTAGCGGCTACAATGAGCAGTTCTTC CASSQVNLASGYNEQFF TRBJ2-1 TRBV14 NA TRBD2
TGTGCCAGCAGCTGGATACTAGCGGGAGGGCCGGATACGCAGTATTTT CASSWILAGGPDTQYF TRBJ2-3 TRBV7-8 NA TRBD2
TGTGCCAGCCAAGGTAGAGGCTATCTAGCCGCAGCCTACAATGAGCAGTTCTTC CASQGRGYLAAAYNEQFF TRBJ2-1 TRBV2 NA NA
TGTGCCAGCAGCCAAGTTTCTAGCGGGACCGGAGAGACCCAGTACTTC CASSQVSSGTGETQYF TRBJ2-5 TRBV4-2 NA TRBD2
TGTGCCAGCAGCCCCGACCGGGGGTTCAACAATGAGCAGTTCTTC CASSPDRGFNNEQFF TRBJ2-1 TRBV6-5 NA NA
TGTGCCAGCAGCAGAGTTGGGCTAGCGGGAGAAGAAGATACGCAGTATTTT CASSRVGLAGEEDTQYF TRBJ2-3 TRBV28 once TRBD2
TGTGCCAGCAGACTTAAACCGGGACTCTTAAGAAACACCATATATTTT CASRLKPGLLRNTIYF TRBJ1-3 TRBV27 NA NA
TGTGCCAGCAGTTTATGGGCGGGAGAAACCGGGGAGCTGTTTTTT CASSLWAGETGELFF TRBJ2-2 TRBV28 NA TRBD2
TGTGCCAGCTCGCTTGACATCTACCACTCTGGGGCCAACGTCCTGACTTTC CASSLDIYHSGANVLTF TRBJ2-6 TRBV18 NA NA